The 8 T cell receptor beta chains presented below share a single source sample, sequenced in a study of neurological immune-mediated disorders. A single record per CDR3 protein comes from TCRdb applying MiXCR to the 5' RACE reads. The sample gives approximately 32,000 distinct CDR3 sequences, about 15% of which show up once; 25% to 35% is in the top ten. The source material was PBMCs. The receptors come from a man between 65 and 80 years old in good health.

The CDR3: CASSPLEGTEAFF. The CDR3 coding sequence is TGTGCCAGCTCACCCCTAGAAGGGACTGAAGCTTTCTTT. This chain links TRBV18 with TRBJ1-1; D is uncertain. The germline V gene has CDR1 KGHSH and CDR2 LQKENI. Trimming removed 3 bases at V and 5 bases at J, with 10 bases between. The CDR3 consists of 13 residues.

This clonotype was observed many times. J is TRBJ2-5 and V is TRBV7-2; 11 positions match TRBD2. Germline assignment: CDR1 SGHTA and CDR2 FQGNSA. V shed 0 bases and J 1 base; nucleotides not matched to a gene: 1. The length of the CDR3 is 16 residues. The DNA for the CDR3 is TGTGCCAGCAGCTTAGCGCTAGCGGGGGGCCAAGAGACCCAGTACTTC. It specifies CASSLALAGGQETQYF.

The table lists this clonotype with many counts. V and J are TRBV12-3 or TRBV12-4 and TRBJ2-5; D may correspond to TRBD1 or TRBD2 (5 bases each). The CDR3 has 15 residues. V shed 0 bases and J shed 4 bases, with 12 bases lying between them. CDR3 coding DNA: TGTGCCAGCAGTTTAGCGATGGGGGTCGGAGAGACCCAGTACTTC. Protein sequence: CASSLAMGVGETQYF.

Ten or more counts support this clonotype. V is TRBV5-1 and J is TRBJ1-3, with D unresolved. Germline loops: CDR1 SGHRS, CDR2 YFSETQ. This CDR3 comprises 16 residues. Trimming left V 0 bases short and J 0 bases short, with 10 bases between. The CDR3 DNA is TGCGCCAGCAGCTTGGAGGGCAGGAGCTCTGGAAACACCATATATTTT. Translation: CASSLEGRSSGNTIYF. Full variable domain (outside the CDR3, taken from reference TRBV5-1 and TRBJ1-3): KAGVTQTPRYLIKTRGQQVTLSCSPISGHRSVSWYQQTPGQGLQFLFEYFSETQRNKGNFPGRFSGRQFSNSRSEMNVSTLELGDSALYLCASSLEGRSSGNTIYFGEGSWLTVV.

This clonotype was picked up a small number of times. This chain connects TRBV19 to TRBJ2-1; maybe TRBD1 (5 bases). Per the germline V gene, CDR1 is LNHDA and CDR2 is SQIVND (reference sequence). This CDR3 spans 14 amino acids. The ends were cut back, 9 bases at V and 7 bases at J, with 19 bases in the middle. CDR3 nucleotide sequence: TGTGCCAGCAGGGATGGACCACCTTTGAATGAGCAGTTCTTC. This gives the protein CASRDGPPLNEQFF.

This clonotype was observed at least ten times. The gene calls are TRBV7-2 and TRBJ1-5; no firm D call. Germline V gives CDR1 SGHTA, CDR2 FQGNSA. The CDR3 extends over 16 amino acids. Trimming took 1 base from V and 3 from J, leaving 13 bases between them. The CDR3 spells CASSLGPPGPNQPQHF. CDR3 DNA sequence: TGTGCCAGCAGCTTAGGGCCCCCAGGCCCCAATCAGCCCCAGCATTTT.

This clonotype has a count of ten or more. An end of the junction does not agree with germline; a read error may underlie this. CDR3 sequence (DNA): TGTGCCAGCAGCATAGCCTACGAGCAGTACTTC. As protein: CASSIAYEQYF. The chain uses TRBV7-2 and TRBJ2-7; D not certain. Germline V gene data show CDR1 as SGHTA and CDR2 as FQGNSA. The CDR3 sequence is 11 residues long.

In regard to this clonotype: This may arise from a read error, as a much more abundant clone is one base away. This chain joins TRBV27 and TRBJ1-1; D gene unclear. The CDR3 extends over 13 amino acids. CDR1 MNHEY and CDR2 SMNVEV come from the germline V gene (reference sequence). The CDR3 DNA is TGTGCCAGCAGTTTAGGGGTTAGGACTGAAGGTTTCTTT. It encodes CASSLGVRTEGFF.